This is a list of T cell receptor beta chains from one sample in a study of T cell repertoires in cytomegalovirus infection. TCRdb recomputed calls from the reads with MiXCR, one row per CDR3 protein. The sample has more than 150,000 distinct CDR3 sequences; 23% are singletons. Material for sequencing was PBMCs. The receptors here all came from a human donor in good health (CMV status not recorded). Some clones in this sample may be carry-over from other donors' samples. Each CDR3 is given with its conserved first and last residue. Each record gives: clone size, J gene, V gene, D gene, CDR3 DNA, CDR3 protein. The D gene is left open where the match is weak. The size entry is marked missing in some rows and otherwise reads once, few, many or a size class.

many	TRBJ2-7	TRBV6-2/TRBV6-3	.	TGTGCCAGCGCGGGTCAGCAGTACTTC	CASAGQQYF
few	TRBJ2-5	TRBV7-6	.	TGTGCCAGCAGCTTAGATGTTCGAGCGAGGAACCAAGAGACCCAGTACTTC	CASSLDVRARNQETQYF
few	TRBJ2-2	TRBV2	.	TGTGCCAGCAGTGAAACCGGGGAACACACCGGGGAGCTGTTTTTT	CASSETGEHTGELFF
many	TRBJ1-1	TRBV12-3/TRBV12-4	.	TGTGCCAGCAGTAGAGGAGGGAACCCTGAAGCTTTCTTT	CASSRGGNPEAFF
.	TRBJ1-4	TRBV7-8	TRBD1	TGTGCCAGCAGCTTAGCGGGGACAGGCGAGCGAAAACTGTTTTTT	CASSLAGTGERKLFF
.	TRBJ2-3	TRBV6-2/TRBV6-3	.	TGTGACAGCAGTACCTTTGTAGGGTCAGATACGCAGTATTTT	CDSSTFVGSDTQYF
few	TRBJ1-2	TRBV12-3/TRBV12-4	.	TGTGCCAGCAGTAACCTCGGAGGGGCACACTATGGCTACACCTTC	CASSNLGGAHYGYTF
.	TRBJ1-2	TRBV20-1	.	TGCAGTGCTAGGGCGGACAATGGCTACACCTTC	CSARADNGYTF
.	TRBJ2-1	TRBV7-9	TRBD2	TGTGCCAGCAGCTCTGGACTAGCGGTAAAGGCCAATAATGAGCAGTTCTTC	CASSSGLAVKANNEQFF
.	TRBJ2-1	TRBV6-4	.	TGTGCCAGCAGCCCCATACTCCCTCGGTCCTACAATGAGCAGTTCTTC	CASSPILPRSYNEQFF
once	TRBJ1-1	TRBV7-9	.	TGTGCCAGCAGCTTAGCGGCAGGGACTGAAGCTTTCTTT	CASSLAAGTEAFF
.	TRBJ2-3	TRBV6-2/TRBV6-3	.	TGTGCCAGCAGTCTGACAGAAAATACGCAGTATTTT	CASSLTENTQYF
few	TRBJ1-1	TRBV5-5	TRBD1	TGTGCCAGCAGCGCGGTGAGGGGGCTCATGAACACTGAAGCTTTCTTT	CASSAVRGLMNTEAFF
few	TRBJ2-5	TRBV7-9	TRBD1	TGTGCCAGCAGCACACCGGGACAGCACCAAGAGACCCAGTACTTC	CASSTPGQHQETQYF
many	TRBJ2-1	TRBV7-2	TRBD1	TGTGCCAGCAGTCCGGGACAGGGGGCAGGGAATGAGCAGTTCTTC	CASSPGQGAGNEQFF
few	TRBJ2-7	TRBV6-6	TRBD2	TGTGCCAGCAGAAAAACCTGGGGGACTACCGAGCAGTACTTC	CASRKTWGTTEQYF
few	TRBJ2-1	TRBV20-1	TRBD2	TGCAGTGCTCTATCTAGCGGGGGCCCCGCAGGGCAGTTCTTC	CSALSSGGPAGQFF